This T cell receptor beta chain stems from a study of shared clonotypes between healthy human individuals. About the study: Three plates were used per donor for CD4 naive, three for CD4 memory, two for CD8 naive and one for CD8 memory. Regarding the study as a whole: Sharing across several donors was seen in about 5% of naive CD4 clonotypes.

With regard to this clone: Its cognate antigen is unknown. This CDR3 is also generated by other DNA sequences in the sample.

The repertoire was sequenced with immunoSEQ multiplex PCR; TCRdb's copy has only in-frame clones and lacks some. The sample has a few million clones, roughly 92% seen once. The sample consisted of naive CD4+ T cells sorted from blood. Subset of the sample: CD45RA+ positively selected. This receptor was obtained from a man younger than 30 in good health.

The CDR3 sequence: CASTPGQGPYEQYF. CDR3 DNA: TGTGCCAGCACCCCCGGACAGGGACCCTACGAGCAGTACTTC. V is TRBV28 and J is TRBJ2-7; 8 bases agree with TRBD1. The germline CDR1 and CDR2 sequences are MDHEN and SYDVKM. The V gene end was trimmed by 7 bases and the J gene end by 2 bases; junction bases not matched to a gene: 7. The CDR3 spans 14 residues.